This entry features one T cell receptor beta chain sequence. Recent vaccinations or acute infections were absent in the healthy HIV-negative adult donors. The data were obtained in a study of shared clonotypes between healthy human individuals. Generated by immunoSEQ multiplex PCR, the TCRdb table keeps only in-frame clones and is missing some. The sample includes around 700,000 clones, approximately 73% seen only once; the top ten take around 1.7%. Germline CDR1 and CDR2: SGHAT and FQDESV (reference sequence). With 5 bases removed from V and 5 bases from J, the gap between germline ends came to 19 bases. This CDR3 is 16 amino acids long.

This chain connects TRBV11-1 to TRBJ2-1; a weak D match, TRBD1 (6 bases). This clonotype originated in a woman aged 25 to 45 in good health. The sequenced material came from memory CD4+ T cells sorted from blood. Subset indicated: CD45RA-negative fraction. The CDR3 coding sequence is TGTGCCAGCAGCCCCAGTAGTCTCCAGGGGAACAATGAGCAGTTCTTC. It specifies CASSPSSLQGNNEQFF.